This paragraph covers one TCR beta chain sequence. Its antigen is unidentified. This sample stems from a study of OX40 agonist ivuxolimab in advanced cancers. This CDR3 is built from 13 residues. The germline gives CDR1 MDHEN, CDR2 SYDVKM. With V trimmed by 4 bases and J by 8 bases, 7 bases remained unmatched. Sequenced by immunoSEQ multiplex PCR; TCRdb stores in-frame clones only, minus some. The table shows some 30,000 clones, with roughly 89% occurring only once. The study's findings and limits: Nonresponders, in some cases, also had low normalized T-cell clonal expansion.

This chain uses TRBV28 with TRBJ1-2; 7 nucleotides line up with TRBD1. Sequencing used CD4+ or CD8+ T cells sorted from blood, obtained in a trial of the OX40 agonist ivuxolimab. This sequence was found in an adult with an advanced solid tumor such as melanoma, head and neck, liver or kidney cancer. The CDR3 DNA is TGTGCCAGCAGTTCCCGGGACAGAGGCGGCTACACCTTC. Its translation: CASSSRDRGGYTF.